The clone carrying this TCR beta chain was seen at least ten times. The antigen is unknown. TCRdb processed the multiplex PCR reads anew with MiXCR; each CDR3 protein has one entry. The sample holds 100,000 or so distinct CDR3 sequences, less than 25% seen once. This specimen belongs to a study of breast tumors, draining lymph nodes, adjacent tissues. The CDR3 runs 11 residues. The V and J ends lost 6 bases and 11 bases respectively, with 16 bases between them. Looked up from germline, CDR1 is DFQATT and CDR2 is SNEGSKA (reference sequence). Samples came from axillary lymph nodes draining the breast cancer. The study, taken as a whole, reports: Compared with lymph nodes, tumors were less diverse; compared with nontumor tissue, more.

Sequenced: axillary lymph node tissue. This clonotype was obtained from a female donor with breast cancer. Some clones in this sample may be carry-over from other donors' samples. The rearrangement joins TRBV20-1 to TRBJ2-5, with D possibly matching TRBD2 (7 bases). CDR3 in DNA: TGCAGTGCCCAAGCCGGGGGGCAGCAGTACTTC. Protein product: CSAQAGGQQYF.